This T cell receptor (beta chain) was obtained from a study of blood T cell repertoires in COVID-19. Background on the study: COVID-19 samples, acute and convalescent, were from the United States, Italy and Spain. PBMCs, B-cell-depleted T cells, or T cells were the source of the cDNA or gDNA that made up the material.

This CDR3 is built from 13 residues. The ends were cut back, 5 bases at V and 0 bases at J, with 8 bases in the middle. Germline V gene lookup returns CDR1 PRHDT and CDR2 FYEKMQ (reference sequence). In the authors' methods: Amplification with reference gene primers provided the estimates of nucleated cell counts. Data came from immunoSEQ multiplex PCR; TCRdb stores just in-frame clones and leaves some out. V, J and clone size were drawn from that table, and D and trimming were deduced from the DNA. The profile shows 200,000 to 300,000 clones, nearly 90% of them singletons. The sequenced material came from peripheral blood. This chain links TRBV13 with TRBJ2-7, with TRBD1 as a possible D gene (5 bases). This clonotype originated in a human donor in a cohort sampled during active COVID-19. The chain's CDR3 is CASSPDSSYEQYF. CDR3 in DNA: TGTGCCAGCAGCCCAGACAGCTCCTACGAGCAGTACTTC.